The table lists the clone carrying this T cell receptor (beta chain) with a few counts. Its antigen is not identified. Then a second PCR, running roughly 7 to 11 cycles, was carried out with a sample-barcoded 5' primer and a J-beta primer mix. Every cDNA molecule carried a tag from a template-switch adaptor bearing 12 random nucleotides. MiXCR was run by TCRdb on the 5' RACE reads, yielding one entry per CDR3 protein. The sample carries about 1,500,000 distinct CDR3 sequences, under 30% recorded once. The data were obtained in a study of blood T cells in healthy people across ages. Study-wide background: Every two T cells gave about one barcoded beta molecule via template switching.

Findings and caveats of the study: A roughly linear fall in TCR beta diversity per million T cells was seen with increasing age.

This CDR3 is 13 amino acids long. With 3 bases removed from V and 6 bases from J, the gap between germline ends came to 9 bases. The V gene's germline CDR1 is SGHTA and CDR2 FQGNSA. The material sequenced was blood. The gene calls are TRBV7-2 and TRBJ2-1, with D possibly TRBD2 on 5 matching bases. The sequence came from a woman aged 25 to 39 in good health. CDR3 sequence (DNA): TGTGCCAGCAGCTTCGCGGCGGGCAATGAGCAGTTCTTC. It translates to CASSFAAGNEQFF.